What follows is one TCR beta chain and its context. Antigen specificity is unknown. This record comes from a study of shared clonotypes between healthy human individuals. The V end was cut by 7 bases, the J end by 8 bases, with 21 bases between. Germline V gene data show CDR1 as SEHNR and CDR2 as FQNEAQ (reference sequence). This CDR3 comprises 15 residues. General study results and limits: Naive subsets generally had larger estimated richness than memory subsets. Clonotypes not shared had lower generation probabilities than those common to all four donors. Sampling included only blood; tissue repertoires likely differ. Naive CD4 clonotypes were shared across a few donors at approximately 5.3%.

Clones were read by immunoSEQ multiplex PCR, and TCRdb kept only the in-frame ones, dropping some. The repertoire holds millions of clones, with about 95% as singletons. The naive CD8 population came from CD45RO-negative cells selected for CCR7, without terminally differentiated effector memory CD45RA+ cells. The rearrangement links TRBV7-9 to TRBJ2-1, with D perhaps assigned TRBD1 or TRBD2 (5 bases each). The TCR originated in a man between 18 and 35 years old in good health. Input material: naive CD8+ T cells sorted from blood. The CDR3 DNA follows: TGTGCCAGCACCTCCTCTGGGACCACCCGCTATGAGCAGTTCTTC. Translated, it gives CASTSSGTTRYEQFF. The full variable domain, completed using reference TRBV7-9 and TRBJ2-1, is DTGVSQNPRHKITKRGQNVTFRCDPISEHNRLYWYRQTLGQGPEFLTYFQNEAQLEKSRLLSDRFSAERPKGSFSTLEIQRTEQGDSAMYLCASTSSGTTRYEQFFGPGTRLTVL.